These T cell receptor beta chains were read from a single sample in a study of blood T cell repertoires in COVID-19. This table comes from immunoSEQ multiplex PCR, and its TCRdb copy is limited to in-frame clones, with some not included. The sample consists of approximately 180,000 clones, roughly 80% of them appearing once. The specimen was PBMCs or T cells enriched from blood (not recorded which). The receptors stem from a woman aged 55 to 70 with acute COVID-19. CDR3s include the opening cysteine and the closing phenylalanine or tryptophan. A D gene is named only where the DNA matches it firmly. Some rows have no size entry. The others give once, few or many, or a class for an expanded clone.

TRBV30	TRBJ1-5	NA	NA	CAWSGARQLSQHF	TGTGCCTGGAGTGGGGCTCGACAGTTGTCCCAGCATTTT
TRBV11-2	TRBJ2-2	TRBD1	many	CASSFGQGSAGELFF	TGTGCCAGCAGCTTCGGACAGGGCTCCGCCGGGGAGCTGTTTTTT
TRBV5-1	TRBJ1-6	TRBD1	NA	CASSPTGGLGSPLHF	TGCGCCAGCAGCCCGACAGGGGGCTTGGGATCACCCCTCCACTTT
TRBV10-3	TRBJ2-5	TRBD2	NA	CAISESGLAGGETQYF	TGTGCCATCAGTGAGTCAGGACTAGCGGGAGGGGAGACCCAGTACTTC
TRBV5-1	TRBJ2-2	TRBD1	NA	CASSAGTGNTGELFF	TGCGCCAGCAGTGCCGGGACAGGGAACACCGGGGAGCTGTTTTTT
TRBV7-9	TRBJ1-1	NA	NA	CASSRNSGNTEAFF	TGTGCCAGCAGCCGCAATAGCGGGAACACTGAAGCTTTCTTT
TRBV7-9	TRBJ1-2	NA	NA	CAGTGQGLGYTF	TGTGCCGGAACGGGGCAGGGGCTTGGCTACACCTTC
TRBV15	TRBJ2-2	TRBD1	few	CATSRVPRGRTGELFF	TGTGCCACCAGCAGAGTCCCCAGGGGGCGCACCGGGGAGCTGTTTTTT
TRBV7-8	TRBJ2-2	TRBD2	few	CASSLRTSQDTGELFF	TGTGCCAGCAGCTTACGGACTAGCCAGGACACCGGGGAGCTGTTTTTT
TRBV5-6	TRBJ2-6	NA	NA	CASSWLGADGANVLTF	TGTGCCAGCAGCTGGTTGGGGGCGGATGGGGCCAACGTCCTGACTTTC
TRBV6-5	TRBJ1-2	TRBD1	once	CASSPRGLNYGYTF	TGTGCCAGCAGCCCCAGGGGGCTTAACTATGGCTACACCTTC
TRBV7-9	TRBJ1-5	NA	NA	CASSAEVSNQPQHF	TGTGCCAGCAGCGCAGAGGTCAGTAATCAGCCCCAGCATTTT
TRBV19	TRBJ2-2	TRBD1	NA	CASFTGATGELFF	TGTGCCAGTTTCACAGGGGCGACCGGGGAGCTGTTTTTT
TRBV6-2/TRBV6-3	TRBJ1-4	NA	NA	CASSSGSTNEKLFF	TGTGCCAGCAGTTCGGGGTCAACTAATGAAAAACTGTTTTTT
TRBV5-1	TRBJ1-2	TRBD1	NA	CASSLSGGGYTF	TGCGCCAGCAGCCTCTCAGGGGGTGGCTACACCTTC
TRBV2	TRBJ1-3	TRBD1	once	CASSRTGALSGNTIYF	TGTGCCAGCAGCCGGACAGGGGCCCTTTCTGGAAACACCATATATTTT
TRBV5-1	TRBJ2-5	NA	NA	CASSLVGRQEETQYF	TGCGCCAGCAGCTTGGTCGGTCGGCAGGAAGAGACCCAGTACTTC
TRBV7-8	TRBJ2-2	NA	NA	CASSSTHRELNTGELFF	TGTGCCAGCAGCTCCACCCACAGGGAACTAAACACCGGGGAGCTGTTTTTT
TRBV5-1	TRBJ2-1	NA	NA	CASSRTLRTDEQFF	TGCGCCAGCAGCAGGACTCTTAGAACCGATGAGCAGTTCTTC
TRBV19	TRBJ1-4	TRBD1	NA	CASSKQGAVSEKLFF	TGTGCCAGTAGTAAACAGGGGGCTGTGAGTGAAAAACTGTTTTTT
TRBV12-3/TRBV12-4	TRBJ2-7	NA	NA	CASSVAREQYF	TGTGCCAGCAGCGTAGCTAGGGAGCAGTACTTC
TRBV6-2/TRBV6-3	TRBJ1-2	TRBD1	NA	CASSHDRGIGYTF	TGTGCCAGCAGTCATGACAGGGGAATCGGCTACACCTTC
TRBV27	TRBJ1-1	TRBD1	NA	CASKDRARTEAFF	TGTGCCAGCAAGGACAGGGCGAGGACTGAAGCTTTCTTT
TRBV30	TRBJ1-6	TRBD1	NA	CAWRDRGNSPLHF	TGTGCCTGGAGGGACAGGGGGAATTCACCCCTCCACTTT
TRBV16	TRBJ1-2	NA	few	CASSQSSANYGYTF	TGTGCCAGCAGCCAATCGAGTGCAAACTATGGCTACACCTTC
TRBV5-1	TRBJ1-1	NA	NA	CASILYLNTEAFF	TGCGCCAGCATCCTGTATCTGAACACTGAAGCTTTCTTT
TRBV7-2	TRBJ2-5	TRBD2	NA	CASSWRLAGGLETQYF	TGTGCCAGCAGCTGGAGACTAGCGGGAGGGCTGGAGACCCAGTACTTC
TRBV13	TRBJ2-1	NA	few	CASSWGRTYNEQFF	TGTGCCAGCAGCTGGGGGCGGACGTACAATGAGCAGTTCTTC
TRBV6-5	TRBJ2-3	TRBD1	NA	CASSTGTGGTDTQYF	TGTGCCAGCAGTACCGGGACAGGGGGTACAGATACGCAGTATTTT
TRBV19	TRBJ2-7	TRBD2	NA	CASSIRTSSTYEQYF	TGTGCCAGTAGTATCAGGACTAGCTCTACCTACGAGCAGTACTTC
TRBV3-1/TRBV3-2	TRBJ2-7	NA	NA	CASSQNSGNEQYF	TGTGCCAGCAGCCAAAACTCGGGGAACGAGCAGTACTTC
TRBV29-1	TRBJ1-1	TRBD1	NA	CSVTGGGEAFF	TGCAGCGTCACAGGGGGCGGTGAAGCTTTCTTT
TRBV5-8	TRBJ2-1	TRBD1	NA	CASTYFKGAYNEQFF	TGTGCCAGCACCTACTTTAAGGGGGCATACAATGAGCAGTTCTTC
TRBV2	TRBJ2-1	TRBD1	NA	CASSLGQGEQFF	TGTGCCAGCAGTCTCGGACAGGGTGAGCAGTTCTTC
TRBV6-2/TRBV6-3	TRBJ2-7	NA	NA	CASSPSLQVSYEQYF	TGTGCCAGCAGCCCCTCCCTGCAGGTATCCTACGAGCAGTACTTC
TRBV11-2	TRBJ2-3	TRBD2	once	CASSLAGGLTDTQYF	TGTGCCAGCAGCTTGGCGGGGGGACTCACAGATACGCAGTATTTT
TRBV4-3	TRBJ1-2	NA	NA	CASSHQQGRGYTF	TGCGCCAGCAGCCACCAGCAGGGTCGGGGCTACACCTTC
TRBV4-2	TRBJ2-2	TRBD2	NA	CASSQVGTSGRASGELFF	TGTGCCAGCAGCCAAGTTGGGACTAGCGGGAGGGCCTCCGGGGAGCTGTTTTTT
TRBV10-3	TRBJ2-2	TRBD2	NA	CAIAPGGTGELFF	TGTGCCATCGCGCCGGGAGGGACCGGGGAGCTGTTTTTT
TRBV5-8	TRBJ1-4	NA	NA	CASSLQANEKLFF	TGTGCCAGCAGCCTACAGGCTAATGAAAAACTGTTTTTT
TRBV7-9	TRBJ1-1	TRBD1	NA	CASSLGQGRQAFF	TGTGCCAGCAGCCTAGGACAGGGGAGACAAGCTTTCTTT